Listed below are T cell receptor beta chains from one sample, sequenced in a study of T cells after yellow fever vaccination. TCRdb reprocessed the 5' RACE reads via MiXCR and lists one record per CDR3 protein. The table has 200,000 to 300,000 distinct CDR3 sequences, about 3.9% seen once. The sample was PBMCs, taken 15 days after the yellow fever booster vaccination. These receptors were taken from a man younger than 35 who received the YFV17D yellow fever vaccine. Each CDR3 is given with its conserved first and last residue. The order of the fields is clone size, J gene, D gene, V gene, CDR3 DNA, CDR3 protein. The D gene is left open where the match is weak. A clone size is listed for some rows: how often the clone was seen (once, few, many), or a class if it is expanded.

abundance: many
j_gene: TRBJ1-1
d_gene: -
v_gene: TRBV6-5
CDR3nt: TGTGCCAGCAGTTTGCGTCAGTCGAACACTGAAGCTTTCTTT
CDR3aa: CASSLRQSNTEAFF

abundance: many
j_gene: TRBJ1-4
d_gene: -
v_gene: TRBV12-3/TRBV12-4
CDR3nt: TGTGCCAGTAGGGGGGACCCCGAAAAACTGTTTTTT
CDR3aa: CASRGDPEKLFF

abundance: many
j_gene: TRBJ2-1
d_gene: TRBD2
v_gene: TRBV5-1
CDR3nt: TGCGCCAGCAGCTTGGAGTCCGGGGGGGGCTTCAATGAGCAGTTCTTC
CDR3aa: CASSLESGGGFNEQFF

abundance: many
j_gene: TRBJ2-3
d_gene: -
v_gene: TRBV10-3
CDR3nt: TGTGCCATCAGTGAGTCGGGGGAACCCACAGATACGCAGTATTTT
CDR3aa: CAISESGEPTDTQYF

abundance: many
j_gene: TRBJ1-2
d_gene: -
v_gene: TRBV12-3/TRBV12-4
CDR3nt: TGTGCCAGCATCTTCCGAGGGAGCCTATATGGCTACACCTTC
CDR3aa: CASIFRGSLYGYTF

abundance: many
j_gene: TRBJ1-1
d_gene: -
v_gene: TRBV30
CDR3nt: TGTGCCTGGAGACCCCGGTGGACTGAAGCTTTCTTT
CDR3aa: CAWRPRWTEAFF

abundance: many
j_gene: TRBJ2-2
d_gene: TRBD2
v_gene: TRBV12-3/TRBV12-4
CDR3nt: TGTGCCAGCACCGGGACTACCAAATTGCGGACCGGGGAGCTGTTTTTT
CDR3aa: CASTGTTKLRTGELFF

abundance: many
j_gene: TRBJ2-1
d_gene: TRBD1
v_gene: TRBV6-2/TRBV6-3
CDR3nt: TGTGCCAGCAAGAACCCGGGACAGGGAACCTACAATGAGCAGTTCTTC
CDR3aa: CASKNPGQGTYNEQFF

abundance: -
j_gene: TRBJ1-3
d_gene: -
v_gene: TRBV18
CDR3nt: TGTGCCAGCTCACCTAGCCGGAATCCCTCTGGAAACACCATATATTTT
CDR3aa: CASSPSRNPSGNTIYF

abundance: few
j_gene: TRBJ2-7
d_gene: TRBD2
v_gene: TRBV7-2
CDR3nt: TGTGCCAGCAGCCTCGGACTAGAAATGGGCGAGCAGTACTTC
CDR3aa: CASSLGLEMGEQYF

abundance: many
j_gene: TRBJ2-7
d_gene: -
v_gene: TRBV6-5
CDR3nt: TGTGCCAGCAGTTACACCCTGAGGACTGGCTACGAGCAGTACTTC
CDR3aa: CASSYTLRTGYEQYF

abundance: few
j_gene: TRBJ2-5
d_gene: -
v_gene: TRBV5-1
CDR3nt: TGCGCCAGCAGCCCGGTCTACAACCTCCAAGAGACCCAGTACTTC
CDR3aa: CASSPVYNLQETQYF

abundance: many
j_gene: TRBJ1-1
d_gene: -
v_gene: TRBV5-6
CDR3nt: TGTGCCAGCAGCTTGGGACCTGGTCCGGTCACTGAAGCTTTCTTT
CDR3aa: CASSLGPGPVTEAFF

abundance: many
j_gene: TRBJ1-1
d_gene: -
v_gene: TRBV4-3
CDR3nt: TGCGCCAGCAGCCAAGATTGGTGGACTGAAGCTTTCTTT
CDR3aa: CASSQDWWTEAFF

abundance: many
j_gene: TRBJ1-2
d_gene: TRBD1
v_gene: TRBV12-3/TRBV12-4
CDR3nt: TGTGCCAGCAACAACAGGGGGACCTATGGCTACACCTTC
CDR3aa: CASNNRGTYGYTF

abundance: many
j_gene: TRBJ1-1
d_gene: TRBD1
v_gene: TRBV11-2
CDR3nt: TGTGCCAGCAGGGAAGGGACAGGGGATAACACTGAAGCTTTCTTT
CDR3aa: CASREGTGDNTEAFF

abundance: many
j_gene: TRBJ1-5
d_gene: TRBD1
v_gene: TRBV5-1
CDR3nt: TGCGCCAGCAGCTTGGCCGGGACAGTCAATCAGCCCCAGCATTTT
CDR3aa: CASSLAGTVNQPQHF

abundance: -
j_gene: TRBJ1-1
d_gene: -
v_gene: TRBV6-2/TRBV6-3
CDR3nt: TGTGCCATCCTGGACCCCGGAAGCACTGAAGCTTTCTTT
CDR3aa: CAILDPGSTEAFF

abundance: many
j_gene: TRBJ2-1
d_gene: -
v_gene: TRBV5-1
CDR3nt: TGCGCCAGCAGCGGCGACTCCTACAATGAGCAGTTCTTC
CDR3aa: CASSGDSYNEQFF

abundance: many
j_gene: TRBJ2-3
d_gene: -
v_gene: TRBV18
CDR3nt: TGTGCCAGCTCATCAGCGAGCACAGATACGCAGTATTTT
CDR3aa: CASSSASTDTQYF

abundance: many
j_gene: TRBJ2-1
d_gene: -
v_gene: TRBV15
CDR3nt: TGTGCCACCAGCGGGGACTCGTCCTACAATGAGCAGTTCTTC
CDR3aa: CATSGDSSYNEQFF

abundance: -
j_gene: TRBJ2-7
d_gene: -
v_gene: TRBV6-5
CDR3nt: TGTGCCAGCAGTTACTTGGGCCCCACCTACGAGCAGTACTTC
CDR3aa: CASSYLGPTYEQYF

abundance: many
j_gene: TRBJ2-3
d_gene: -
v_gene: TRBV7-2
CDR3nt: TGTGCCAGCAGCTTAGAGGCTACGCAGTATTTT
CDR3aa: CASSLEATQYF

abundance: many
j_gene: TRBJ2-3
d_gene: TRBD2
v_gene: TRBV10-2
CDR3nt: TGCGCCAGCAGGGGTGGACTAGCGGGGGGGCATCTTACAGATACGCAGTATTTT
CDR3aa: CASRGGLAGGHLTDTQYF

abundance: many
j_gene: TRBJ1-1
d_gene: TRBD1
v_gene: TRBV27
CDR3nt: TGTGCCACCAGGACAGGGCCCAAGAACACTGAAGCTTTCTTT
CDR3aa: CATRTGPKNTEAFF

abundance: many
j_gene: TRBJ2-7
d_gene: -
v_gene: TRBV7-2
CDR3nt: TGTGCCAGCAGCTTAGCAAGATACTACGAGCAGTACTTC
CDR3aa: CASSLARYYEQYF

abundance: many
j_gene: TRBJ2-7
d_gene: -
v_gene: TRBV30
CDR3nt: TGTGCCTGGGCCACCGGGGGTGCTTACGAGCAGTACTTC
CDR3aa: CAWATGGAYEQYF

abundance: many
j_gene: TRBJ2-1
d_gene: TRBD2
v_gene: TRBV20-1
CDR3nt: TGCAGTGCTAGTGCGGGGGGGATAAATGAGCAGTTCTTC
CDR3aa: CSASAGGINEQFF

abundance: many
j_gene: TRBJ2-5
d_gene: TRBD1
v_gene: TRBV7-2
CDR3nt: TGTGCCAGCAGCTGGAAGGACAGGCCCATCTTC
CDR3aa: CASSWKDRPIF

abundance: many
j_gene: TRBJ2-2
d_gene: -
v_gene: TRBV7-9
CDR3nt: TGTGCCCCCGACCCTCGAGTCGCCGGGGAGCTGTTTTTT
CDR3aa: CAPDPRVAGELFF

abundance: many
j_gene: TRBJ1-6
d_gene: -
v_gene: TRBV5-1
CDR3nt: TGCGCCAGCAGTGACCCGGGGGGCTCACGATCACCCCTCCACTTT
CDR3aa: CASSDPGGSRSPLHF

abundance: many
j_gene: TRBJ1-5
d_gene: -
v_gene: TRBV7-6
CDR3nt: TGTGCCAGCAGCTTATGGAGGCAGCCCCAGCATTTT
CDR3aa: CASSLWRQPQHF

abundance: many
j_gene: TRBJ2-1
d_gene: -
v_gene: TRBV29-1
CDR3nt: TGCAGCGGTAGCGAGAGCTCCTACAATGAGCAGTTCTTC
CDR3aa: CSGSESSYNEQFF

abundance: many
j_gene: TRBJ2-2
d_gene: TRBD1
v_gene: TRBV14
CDR3nt: TGTGCCAGCAGCCGGGGGACAGGACGGACCGGGGAGCTGTTTTTT
CDR3aa: CASSRGTGRTGELFF

abundance: many
j_gene: TRBJ2-7
d_gene: -
v_gene: TRBV20-1
CDR3nt: TGCAGTGTGGGCAGGTTCGGTTCCTACGAGCAGTACTTC
CDR3aa: CSVGRFGSYEQYF

abundance: many
j_gene: TRBJ2-2
d_gene: -
v_gene: TRBV7-3
CDR3nt: TGTGCCAGCAGCTTTCACGGACAGAACACCGGGGAGCTGTTTTTT
CDR3aa: CASSFHGQNTGELFF

abundance: many
j_gene: TRBJ1-5
d_gene: -
v_gene: TRBV24-1
CDR3nt: TGTGCCACCAGTGCATGGAGCAATCAGCCCCAGCATTTT
CDR3aa: CATSAWSNQPQHF

abundance: -
j_gene: TRBJ2-3
d_gene: TRBD1
v_gene: TRBV20-1
CDR3nt: TGCAGTGCTAGAGCCCAGGACAGGGTAACAGATACGCAGTATTTT
CDR3aa: CSARAQDRVTDTQYF

abundance: many
j_gene: TRBJ2-1
d_gene: TRBD2
v_gene: TRBV5-1
CDR3nt: TGCGCCAGCAGCTTGAAGCGGGGGACCTACAATGAGCAGTTCTTC
CDR3aa: CASSLKRGTYNEQFF

abundance: -
j_gene: TRBJ1-1
d_gene: TRBD1
v_gene: TRBV20-1
CDR3nt: TGCAGTGCTAGCCGGGACAGGGGTGTGCGAACTGAAGCTTTCTTT
CDR3aa: CSASRDRGVRTEAFF